Listed below are T cell receptor beta chains from one sample, sequenced in a study of shared clonotypes between healthy human individuals. The assay was immunoSEQ multiplex PCR, and TCRdb's table has in-frame clones only and misses some. The repertoire holds 2 million to 2.5 million clones, with approximately 93% as singletons. Sequencing was done on a sample of naive CD4+ T cells from PBMCs. These receptors were taken from a man aged 18 to 29 in good health. Some clones in this sample may be carry-over from other donors' samples. The CDR3 runs from the conserved cysteine through the conserved F or W. D genes are given only for firm matches. Where a row states a size, it is once, few, many or the class of an expanded clone; other rows omit it.

v_call	j_call	d_call	clone_size	cdr3_nt	cdr3_aa
TRBV5-1	TRBJ2-7	TRBD2	-	TGCGCCAGCAGCTTAACCGGGACTAGCGGGAGTCGGGAGCAGTACTTC	CASSLTGTSGSREQYF
TRBV2	TRBJ2-2	-	-	TGTGCCAGCAGAACTTCGGCGGGACCCACCGGGGAGCTGTTTTTT	CASRTSAGPTGELFF
TRBV28	TRBJ2-7	-	-	TGTGCCAGCAGCCGGACCCAGGGGACCTACGAGCAGTACTTC	CASSRTQGTYEQYF
TRBV7-3	TRBJ2-3	TRBD2	-	TGTGCCAGCAGCTTAGCGGGAGGCCCCGGGGATACGCAGTATTTT	CASSLAGGPGDTQYF
TRBV5-1	TRBJ2-3	TRBD2	-	TGCGCCAGCAGCTTGTTAGCGGGAGCCACAGATACGCAGTATTTT	CASSLLAGATDTQYF
TRBV4-3	TRBJ1-2	-	once	TGCGCCAGCAGCCAAGTACACGCAGGGCAAGGCTACACCTTC	CASSQVHAGQGYTF
TRBV10-2	TRBJ1-1	-	-	TGCGCCAGCACCTTACAGGGGAACACTGAAGCTTTCTTT	CASTLQGNTEAFF
TRBV19	TRBJ2-6	-	-	TGTGCCAGTAGTGGCAATAGCGTTGCTGGGGCCAACGTCCTGACTTTC	CASSGNSVAGANVLTF
TRBV28	TRBJ1-5	-	-	TGTGCCAGCAGTTTATCCGCAGGGGTGGCTCAGCCCCAGCATTTT	CASSLSAGVAQPQHF
TRBV2	TRBJ2-1	-	-	TGTGCCAGTACCCTTCTGTTGGAAGTTTACAATGAGCAGTTCTTC	CASTLLLEVYNEQFF
TRBV9	TRBJ2-2	TRBD2	-	TGTGCCAGCAGCGCCCCGACTAGCGGGAGGGCCTACACCGGGGAGCTGTTTTTT	CASSAPTSGRAYTGELFF
TRBV7-8	TRBJ1-3	-	-	TGTGCCAGCAGCTTAGTGGCAGGGGTGGGAAACACCATATATTTT	CASSLVAGVGNTIYF
TRBV7-2	TRBJ2-6	TRBD1	-	TGTGCCAGCAGCTGGACAGGGGTCGGGGCCAACGTCCTGACTTTC	CASSWTGVGANVLTF
TRBV4-1	TRBJ1-2	-	-	TGCGCCAGCAGCCAAGGGGGGGGATTTCCAGTTTATGGCTACACCTTC	CASSQGGGFPVYGYTF
TRBV5-1	TRBJ2-1	TRBD1	-	TGCGCCAGCAGATGGGGATACAGGGGGATTAATGAGCAGTTCTTC	CASRWGYRGINEQFF
TRBV25-1	TRBJ2-2	-	-	TGTGCCAGCGCCTCAGGGTACGCGAACACCGGGGAGCTGTTTTTT	CASASGYANTGELFF
TRBV18	TRBJ2-5	TRBD1	once	TGTGCCAGCTCACCACCCACCGGGACAGGCCAAGAGACCCAGTACTTC	CASSPPTGTGQETQYF
TRBV28	TRBJ2-7	-	-	TGTGCCAGCAGTTTATCGGGTTGGGAGCAGTACTTC	CASSLSGWEQYF
TRBV2	TRBJ1-2	-	-	TGTGCCAGCAGTGCCGCTGTTTATGGCTACACCTTC	CASSAAVYGYTF
TRBV4-1	TRBJ2-7	TRBD1	-	TGCGCCAGCAGCCATCAACCGGGACAGGGGGGTTTAGGGCAGTACTTC	CASSHQPGQGGLGQYF
TRBV1	TRBJ1-1	-	-	TGCACCGTCCCCCAGAGGAACACTGAAGCTTTCTTT	CTVPQRNTEAFF
TRBV28	TRBJ1-1	-	once	TGTGCCAGCAGTTTGGGCAGCTATTTTGAAGCTTTCTTT	CASSLGSYFEAFF
TRBV6-1	TRBJ2-3	TRBD2	-	TGTGCCAGCAGTGAAGTAACTAGCGGGACTGTCACAGATACGCAGTATTTT	CASSEVTSGTVTDTQYF
TRBV6-1	TRBJ1-1	-	-	TGTGCCAGCAACATATTCAGCTTGATGAACACTGAAGCTTTCTTT	CASNIFSLMNTEAFF
TRBV2	TRBJ2-7	TRBD1	-	TGTGCCAGCAGGGCCGGGACAGCCCAACACGAGCAGTACTTC	CASRAGTAQHEQYF
TRBV7-9	TRBJ1-1	TRBD1	-	TGTGCCAGCAGCTTGGGACAGGGGAACACTGAAGCTTTCTTT	CASSLGQGNTEAFF
TRBV6-6	TRBJ2-3	TRBD2	once	TGTGCCAGCAGGGCGGGACTAGCGGGAGGGGATACGCAGTATTTT	CASRAGLAGGDTQYF
TRBV5-1	TRBJ1-5	-	few	TGCGCCAGCAGCTTAGAACTACAAGGCCAGCCCCAGCATTTT	CASSLELQGQPQHF
TRBV5-1	TRBJ2-1	TRBD2	-	TGCGCCAGCAGCTTTGGGCTAGCGGATTACAATGAGCAGTTCTTC	CASSFGLADYNEQFF
TRBV28	TRBJ2-7	-	-	TGTGCCAGCAGTTTGAGCGGAGGGGACCCCTACGAGCAGTACTTC	CASSLSGGDPYEQYF
TRBV5-4	TRBJ1-2	-	once	TGTGCCAGCAGCCCCGCCGGGACTCGTTATGGCTACACCTTC	CASSPAGTRYGYTF
TRBV1	TRBJ1-5	-	-	TGCACCAGCAGGGAATTTTCTCTCACGGCGGGCCTCAATCAGCCCCAGCATTTT	CTSREFSLTAGLNQPQHF
TRBV5-5	TRBJ2-1	TRBD2	-	TGTGCCAGCAGCCCAGGACTAGCGGTCTTTAGCTCCTACAATGAGCAGTTCTTC	CASSPGLAVFSSYNEQFF
TRBV5-1	TRBJ2-6	-	-	TGCGCCAGCAGCTTCGGGCAGGCGGGGGCCAACGTCCTGACTTTC	CASSFGQAGANVLTF
TRBV6-5	TRBJ1-5	-	-	TGTGCCAGCAGCCAAAAGGGAGTAAATCAGCCCCAGCATTTT	CASSQKGVNQPQHF
TRBV19	TRBJ1-5	-	-	TGTGCCAGTAGTATAAGGGTTCCGAGCAATCAGCCCCAGCATTTT	CASSIRVPSNQPQHF
TRBV6-5	TRBJ1-1	TRBD1	-	TGTGCCAGCAGGTTACAGGGGGCCATGAACACTGAAGCTTTCTTT	CASRLQGAMNTEAFF
TRBV15	TRBJ2-7	TRBD1	-	TGTGCCACCAGCAGGGCGAAGGGACAGGGGATCTACGAGCAGTACTTC	CATSRAKGQGIYEQYF
TRBV5-1	TRBJ2-2	-	-	TGCGCCAGCAGCTTGAGGTCCAACACCGGGGAGCTGTTTTTT	CASSLRSNTGELFF
TRBV20-1	TRBJ2-7	-	-	TGCAGTGCTAGAGTTCCGCGGGGGCAGTACTTC	CSARVPRGQYF
TRBV6-5	TRBJ2-7	TRBD1	-	TGTGCCAGCAGTTACCGGACAGGGAACGAGCAGTACTTC	CASSYRTGNEQYF
TRBV7-9	TRBJ1-1	-	-	TGTGCCAGCAGCTTAGGGGGGATTGAAGCTTTCTTT	CASSLGGIEAFF
TRBV28	TRBJ2-5	TRBD2	-	TGTGCCAGCAGAACCAGCGGGAGCGAGACCCAGTACTTC	CASRTSGSETQYF
TRBV7-2	TRBJ2-3	-	-	TGTGCCAGCAGCTTAGTACAAGCCCCCACAGATACGCAGTATTTT	CASSLVQAPTDTQYF
TRBV6-1	TRBJ2-7	-	-	TGTGCCAGCAGTGGGAATTTGGGTACTATCTACGAGCAGTACTTC	CASSGNLGTIYEQYF
TRBV7-9	TRBJ2-7	-	once	TGTGCCAGCAGCTTAGTTGGGGGCGCGGTGTACGAGCAGTACTTC	CASSLVGGAVYEQYF
TRBV19	TRBJ2-2	-	-	TGTGCCAGTAAACCCACAGGGAGGGGCGGGGAGCTGTTTTTT	CASKPTGRGGELFF
TRBV25-1	TRBJ1-1	-	-	TGTGCCAGCAGTGACACGCTGGGGAACACTGAAGCTTTCTTT	CASSDTLGNTEAFF
TRBV30	TRBJ1-2	-	-	TGTGCCTGGAGTCCAGGACTGCCCTCCTATGGCTACACCTTC	CAWSPGLPSYGYTF